Listed below are T cell receptor beta chains from one sample, sequenced in a study of blood T cell repertoires in COVID-19. TCRdb's copy holds only in-frame clones and misses some; the assay was immunoSEQ multiplex PCR. This sample has over 250,000 clones, with 65% to 90% found just once. The sequenced material came from peripheral blood. The source of these receptors is a woman in her seventies with COVID-19, enrolled during active disease. Each CDR3 is given with its conserved first and last residue. A D gene is named only where the DNA matches it firmly. Clone size, where shown, is once, few, many, or a class for clones that have expanded.

>.|TRBJ1-5|TRBV29-1|few
TGCAGCGTTGGACAGAATCAGCCCCAGCATTTT
CSVGQNQPQHF
>TRBD1|TRBJ1-5|TRBV28|once
TGTGCCAGCAGTCCCATTCTACAGGGGGCGCGAGGTCAGCCCCAGCATTTT
CASSPILQGARGQPQHF
>.|TRBJ2-7|TRBV12-3/TRBV12-4|.
TGTGCCAGCAGGCAGGGTAACGAGCAGTACTTC
CASRQGNEQYF
>TRBD1|TRBJ2-6|TRBV5-6|.
TGTGCCAGCAGCCCAGTCGACAGGGAACTGGGTCGTGGGGCCAACGTCCTGACTTTC
CASSPVDRELGRGANVLTF
>TRBD1|TRBJ2-7|TRBV7-2|.
TGTGCCAGCAGCCTGGGACAGGGGGTATGGGAGCAGTACTTC
CASSLGQGVWEQYF
>.|TRBJ1-2|TRBV30|.
TGTGCCTGGAGTGTACACAGAAGCTATGGCTACACCTTC
CAWSVHRSYGYTF
>TRBD1|TRBJ2-7|TRBV6-2/TRBV6-3|.
TGTGCCAGCAGTTACGTCTCACAGGGGGCGAGGTGGCAGTACTTC
CASSYVSQGARWQYF
>.|TRBJ1-6|TRBV5-1|.
TGCGCCAGCAGCTTGGGACCGGGGAATAATTCACCCCTCCACTTT
CASSLGPGNNSPLHF
>TRBD1|TRBJ2-7|TRBV27|.
TGTGCCAGCAGCCACAGGGGCTCCTACGAGCAGTACTTC
CASSHRGSYEQYF
>TRBD2|TRBJ2-1|TRBV5-4|.
TGTGCCAGCAGTTTAAACAGCGGGGGTGGTGTGGATGAGCAGTTCTTC
CASSLNSGGGVDEQFF
>.|TRBJ2-7|TRBV5-8|.
TGTGCCAGCAGCTTGTCGGGGAGCTCCTACGAGCAGTACTTC
CASSLSGSSYEQYF
>.|TRBJ1-1|TRBV5-1|.
TGCGCCAGCAGCTTGAGGGGGAGCATGAACACTGAAGCTTTCTTT
CASSLRGSMNTEAFF
>TRBD1|TRBJ2-1|TRBV19|.
TGTGCCAGCGGGACAGGGAGGACCTACAATGAGCAGTTCTTC
CASGTGRTYNEQFF
>TRBD2|TRBJ2-7|TRBV9|few
TGTGCCAGCAGCTCTCGCGGGAGCTCCTACGAGCAGTACTTC
CASSSRGSSYEQYF
>.|TRBJ2-7|TRBV24-1|.
TGTGCCACCAGTGATTTGTGGAATCGGCGGGGCTCCTACGAGCAGTACTTC
CATSDLWNRRGSYEQYF
>.|TRBJ2-5|TRBV4-2|.
TGTGCCAGCAGCCGAGGGACACAGGGCCAAGAGACCCAGTACTTC
CASSRGTQGQETQYF
>TRBD2|TRBJ2-1|TRBV9|.
TGTGCCAGCAGCGTAGACGGGACTAGCTACAATGAGCAGTTCTTC
CASSVDGTSYNEQFF
>TRBD2|TRBJ2-5|TRBV12-5|.
TGTGCTAGTGGTTTGACTATTGGACTAGCGGGGGGACAAGAGACCCAGTACTTC
CASGLTIGLAGGQETQYF
>TRBD2|TRBJ2-7|TRBV18|.
TGTGCCAGCTCACCAGGGACTAGCGGGAACGAGCAGTACTTC
CASSPGTSGNEQYF
>TRBD2|TRBJ2-1|TRBV12-3/TRBV12-4|once
TGTGCCAGCCGCGGGGGGAACAATGAGCAGTTCTTC
CASRGGNNEQFF
>.|TRBJ2-3|TRBV27|.
TGTGCCAGCAGTCCGGCAGGGGTGTCGGCAGATACGCAGTATTTT
CASSPAGVSADTQYF
>TRBD2|TRBJ2-3|TRBV10-3|.
TGTGCCATCAGTGGGGCTAGCGGGGGGCTGAGTAGCACAGATACGCAGTATTTT
CAISGASGGLSSTDTQYF
>.|TRBJ2-7|TRBV5-4|.
TGTGCCAGCAGCTTGGGTAGACAATACGAGCAGTACTTC
CASSLGRQYEQYF
>.|TRBJ2-7|TRBV5-6|.
TGTGCCAGCAGCTTGGTTTCCGGGAGCGGCGAGCAGTACTTC
CASSLVSGSGEQYF
>TRBD1|TRBJ1-2|TRBV5-6|.
TGTGCCAGCAGCGCGACCGGGACAGGGGGCGACTATGGCTACACCTTC
CASSATGTGGDYGYTF
>TRBD1|TRBJ1-2|TRBV28|.
TGTGCCAGCAGCCTGACGACAGGGGAAGTGGATGGCTACACCTTC
CASSLTTGEVDGYTF
>TRBD1|TRBJ1-5|TRBV12-5|few
TGTGCTAGTGGCCACCCGGGACAGGGGTCACCCAATCAGCCCCAGCATTTT
CASGHPGQGSPNQPQHF
>TRBD1|TRBJ1-5|TRBV10-3|few
TGTGCCATCAAAGGGACAGGGAATCAGCCCCAGCATTTT
CAIKGTGNQPQHF
>.|TRBJ2-5|TRBV30|.
TGTGCCTGGACCAGGCGGGGCCAGAAGACCCAGTACTTC
CAWTRRGQKTQYF
>TRBD1|TRBJ1-2|TRBV6-6|.
TGTGCCAGCAGTTCACACTCTACAGGGGATGGCTACACCTTC
CASSSHSTGDGYTF
>TRBD1|TRBJ1-2|TRBV24-1|.
TGTGCCACCAGTCAAAGCAGCCTACAGGGGGCATACGGCTACACCTTC
CATSQSSLQGAYGYTF
>TRBD2|TRBJ2-1|TRBV10-2|.
TGCGCCAGCAGTGAGGCGGGGGGCAATGAGCAGTTCTTC
CASSEAGGNEQFF
>TRBD1|TRBJ1-4|TRBV7-9|.
TGTGCCAGCAGCTCGGGACAGGGGAATGAAAAACTGTTTTTT
CASSSGQGNEKLFF
>.|TRBJ1-2|TRBV2|.
TGTGCCAGCAGCACAGGGTTTTATGGCTACACCTTC
CASSTGFYGYTF
>TRBD1|TRBJ2-3|TRBV7-2|.
TGTGCCAGCAGCTTAGCCGGGACAGGGTCGGGAGATACGCAGTATTTT
CASSLAGTGSGDTQYF
>.|TRBJ1-1|TRBV19|.
TGTGCCAGCCACAGGGACGACGGATATGCTTTCTTT
CASHRDDGYAFF
>.|TRBJ1-1|TRBV6-2/TRBV6-3|.
TGTGCCAGCAGTACAGGGTACACTGAAGCTTTCTTT
CASSTGYTEAFF
>TRBD1|TRBJ2-2|TRBV7-9|.
TGTGCCAGCAGCCCAGGGACAGGGATCACCGGGGAGCTGTTTTTT
CASSPGTGITGELFF
>.|TRBJ2-5|TRBV12-3/TRBV12-4|once
TGTGCCAGCAGTGGGAGAAAAGAGACCCAGTACTTC
CASSGRKETQYF
>TRBD2|TRBJ2-3|TRBV5-1|many
TGCGCCAGCAGCTGGCCACTAGCGGGGGGTAGCACAGATACGCAGTATTTT
CASSWPLAGGSTDTQYF
>TRBD1|TRBJ1-1|TRBV6-2/TRBV6-3|.
TGTGCCAGCAGTCCCAGGGACAGGGCAGGCACTGAAGCTTTCTTT
CASSPRDRAGTEAFF
>.|TRBJ1-1|TRBV24-1|.
TGTGCCACCAGTGCGGAGGCGAACACTGAAGCTTTCTTT
CATSAEANTEAFF
>TRBD1|TRBJ2-7|TRBV18|.
TGTGCCAGCTCACCACGTGGGGGACAGAGCTACGAGCAGTACTTC
CASSPRGGQSYEQYF
>.|TRBJ2-2|TRBV9|.
TGTGCCAGCAGCGTTACCGGGACACCCACCGGGGAGCTGTTTTTT
CASSVTGTPTGELFF
>TRBD1|TRBJ2-7|TRBV2|.
TGTGCCAGCAGTGAAGGGCAGGGGGCAGACTACGAGCAGTACTTC
CASSEGQGADYEQYF
>TRBD1|TRBJ1-2|TRBV5-6|.
TGTGCCAGCAGCTTGGCCCAAGGGACAGGGGGCTATGGCTACACCTTC
CASSLAQGTGGYGYTF